This T cell receptor (beta chain) was found in a study of regulatory T cells in long-lasting Graves disease. The table lists this clonotype with many counts. Germline V CDR1 and CDR2: MNHNS, SASEGT. V was trimmed by 8 bases and J by 6 bases, leaving 14 bases between them. This CDR3 is built from 12 residues. TCR beta libraries were built with iRepertoire HTBI primers and Arm-PCR of CDR3 regions. TCRdb redid the calling of the multiplex PCR reads with MiXCR, one entry per CDR3 protein. The table shows 510,000 or so distinct CDR3 sequences, with around 13% occurring only once. This sample's time point: newly diagnosed GD, antithyroid drugs for less than 3 months. Preparation of the TCR library used RNA extracted from PBMCs. This sample was also put to use in a study of T cells in Graves' hyperthyroidism and ophthalmopathy. That investigation notes: Disease duration under 2 months; hyperthyroidism patients were aged 18 to 65.

The sequence was obtained from a woman in her thirties with Graves disease. Source: peripheral blood mononuclear cells (PBMCs), taken at new diagnosis, from a patient treated with antithyroid drugs. This sequence joins TRBV6-1 and TRBJ2-7; no clear D gene. CDR3 sequence: CASGIKGLEQYF. The CDR3 bases are TGTGCCAGCGGAATAAAGGGTCTCGAGCAGTACTTC.